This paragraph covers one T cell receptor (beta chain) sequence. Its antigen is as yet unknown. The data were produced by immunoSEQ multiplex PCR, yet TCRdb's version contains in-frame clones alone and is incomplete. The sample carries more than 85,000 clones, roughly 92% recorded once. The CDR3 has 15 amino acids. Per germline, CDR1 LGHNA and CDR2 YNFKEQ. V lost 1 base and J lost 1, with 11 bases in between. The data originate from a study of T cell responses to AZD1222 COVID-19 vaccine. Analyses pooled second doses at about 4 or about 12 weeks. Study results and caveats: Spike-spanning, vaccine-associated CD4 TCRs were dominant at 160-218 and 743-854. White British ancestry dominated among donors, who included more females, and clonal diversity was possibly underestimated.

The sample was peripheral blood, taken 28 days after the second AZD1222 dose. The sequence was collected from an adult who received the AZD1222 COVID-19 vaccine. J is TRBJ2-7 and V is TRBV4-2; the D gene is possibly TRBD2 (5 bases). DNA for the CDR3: TGTGCCAGCAGCCAAGGTCGGTCGGGGTCCTACGAGCAGTACTTC. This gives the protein CASSQGRSGSYEQYF.